These 11 T cell receptor beta chains were all obtained from the same sample, sequenced in a study of CD8+ T cells in alopecia areata. Extracted RNA was reverse transcribed, and the resulting cDNA served as sequencing template. The assay was immunoSEQ multiplex PCR, and TCRdb's table has in-frame clones only and misses some. Among 200,000 to 250,000 clones listed, approximately 57% were seen once. Treatment meaning: oral pan-JAK inhibitor, 5-10 mg twice daily. The specimen was CD4+ T cells sorted from blood, collected at week 4, from a patient treated with tofacitinib. The receptors stem from a human donor with alopecia areata.

The gene calls are TRBV5-1 and TRBJ2-7, with D uncertain. The V end lost 0 bases, the J end lost 2 bases, and 12 bases lay between the germline ends. The CDR3 length is 15 residues. Germline CDR1 SGHRS, CDR2 YFSETQ. This CDR3 reads CASSLVGQATYEQYF. CDR3 DNA: TGCGCCAGCAGCTTGGTTGGGCAGGCTACCTACGAGCAGTACTTC.

The chain couples TRBV20-1 to TRBJ2-5; D unresolved. Deletions cut 7 bases from V and 2 bases from J, with 8 bases between. The CDR3 sequence is 11 residues long. The V gene's germline CDR1 is DFQATT and CDR2 SNEGSKA (reference sequence). Here the CDR3 DNA reads TGCAGTGGACTTTTACAAGAGACCCAGTACTTC. Protein product: CSGLLQETQYF.

The gene calls are TRBV18 and TRBJ2-7; 8 nucleotides match TRBD1. The V and J ends lost 3 bases and 4 bases, in that order; junction bases with no gene match: 5. Germline-derived CDR1 and CDR2 are KGHSH and LQKENI. This CDR3 comprises 14 residues. The CDR3 coding sequence is TGTGCCAGCTCACCTACAGGGGGTACGTACGAGCAGTACTTC. Its translation is CASSPTGGTYEQYF. Supplemented by reference TRBV18 and TRBJ2-7, the full variable domain reads NAGVMQNPRHLVRRRGQEARLRCSPMKGHSHVYWYRQLPEEGLKFMVYLQKENIIDESGMPKERFSAEFPKEGPSILRIQQVVRGDSAAYFCASSPTGGTYEQYFGPGTRLTVT.

This clone was seen more than once but under ten times. This chain's CDR3 is CSVVPPTSTDTQYF. The CDR3 coding sequence is TGCAGCGTTGTTCCCCCTACGAGCACAGATACGCAGTATTTT. The chain uses TRBV29-1 and TRBJ2-3; D uncertain. The germline CDR1 and CDR2 sequences are SQVTM and ANQGSEA. This CDR3 comprises 14 residues. The V gene lost 4 bases and the J gene lost 0 bases, with 11 bases spanning the gap.

V usage is TRBV5-1 and J usage is TRBJ1-2, with D uncertain. CDR1 and CDR2 (germline): SGHRS, YFSETQ. The CDR3 contains 14 residues. V was cut by 2 bases and J by 6 bases, with 14 bases left in between. This chain's CDR3 is CASSLRVGNDGYTF. CDR3 bases: TGCGCCAGCAGCTTAAGGGTTGGAAACGATGGCTACACCTTC.

In its sample, this clone was seen a few times. V and J are TRBV13 and TRBJ1-2; the D is unclear. Germline V gene lookup returns CDR1 PRHDT and CDR2 FYEKMQ (reference sequence). CDR3 length: 16 amino acids. V was shortened by 1 base and J by 3 bases, with 15 bases between the two germline ends. The CDR3 nucleotides read TGTGCCAGCAGCTTAGCCCCGAACAGTCGCCACTATGGCTACACCTTC. It is translated as CASSLAPNSRHYGYTF.

V and J are TRBV29-1 and TRBJ1-1; 9 bases align to TRBD1. The trim removed 4 bases at V and 1 base at J, leaving 7 bases unmatched. This CDR3 contains 15 residues. Germline V gene sequence: CDR1 SQVTM, CDR2 ANQGSEA. CDR3 region: CSVVGTGLSNTEAFF. The CDR3 DNA reads TGCAGCGTTGTAGGGACAGGGCTTTCGAACACTGAAGCTTTCTTT.

Only a few counts were recorded for this clone. The junction differs from germline at one of its ends, possibly a read error. The CDR3 protein is CASSSYDRGDVF. CDR3 in DNA: TGTGCCAGCAGCTCCTATGACCGGGGGGACGTCTTC. This chain connects TRBV7-9 to TRBJ2-7; TRBD2 matches at 7 bases. The CDR3 has 12 amino acids. Looked up from germline, CDR1 is SEHNR and CDR2 is FQNEAQ (reference sequence). Looking up the rest from reference TRBV7-9 and TRBJ2-7 gives the full variable domain: DTGVSQNPRHKITKRGQNVTFRCDPISEHNRLYWYRQTLGQGPEFLTYFQNEAQLEKSRLLSDRFSAERPKGSFSTLEIQRTEQGDSAMYLCASSSYDRGDVFGPGTRLTVT.

The V call is TRBV7-2, the J call TRBJ1-5; 7 positions match TRBD1. CDR3 length equals 13 residues. CDR1 is SGHTA and CDR2 is FQGNSA in the germline V gene. The V gene end was trimmed by 6 bases and the J gene end by 10 bases; junction bases not matched to a gene: 9. CDR3 sequence (DNA): TGTGCCAGCAGTCTGGGGACAGTTCAACCCCAGCATTTT. Translating it yields CASSLGTVQPQHF.

The rearrangement uses TRBV15 and TRBJ1-4, with D possibly being TRBD1 (5 bases). Trimming pared 3 bases from V and 7 bases from J, leaving 24 bases between. CDR1 and CDR2 (germline): LNHNV, YYDKDF (reference sequence). This CDR3 region has 18 residues. The CDR3 coding sequence is TGTGCCACCAGCAGGGGACGTGAGGGGATTAAATTGGGTGAAAAACTGTTTTTT. Translated: CATSRGREGIKLGEKLFF.

This clone was counted a few times. V usage is TRBV7-2 and J usage is TRBJ2-7, with TRBD2 matching 8 bases. CDR1 and CDR2 from the germline V gene are SGHTA and FQGNSA. The CDR3 totals 14 residues. J lost 6 bases, V lost 2 bases, and 6 bases had no gene match. This CDR3 is CASSLRGLVSEQYF. CDR3 in DNA: TGTGCCAGCAGCTTAAGGGGACTAGTCTCCGAGCAGTACTTC. Full variable domain (remainder filled in from reference TRBV7-2 and TRBJ2-7): GAGVSQSPSNKVTEKGKDVELRCDPISGHTALYWYRQSLGQGLEFLIYFQGNSAPDKSGLPSDRFSAERTGGSVSTLTIQRTQQEDSAVYLCASSLRGLVSEQYFGPGTRLTVT.